These T cell receptor beta chains were read from a single sample in a study of T-cell reconstitution after alpha-beta-depleted transplantation in children. MiXCR, applied by TCRdb to the PCR reads, yields one record per CDR3 protein. The sample records 420,000 or so distinct CDR3 sequences, under 13% being singletons. This sample comprised PBMCs from the stem cell graft donor, obtained from the stem cell graft. The receptor set was obtained from a human donor who donated a stem cell graft to a child with acute myeloid leukemia. Each CDR3 is given with its conserved first and last residue. Each record gives: V gene, J gene, clone size, D gene, CDR3 DNA, CDR3 protein. D genes are given only for firm matches. Expanded clones are given a class, and other clones once, few, many or no size at all.

TRBV11-2	TRBJ2-5	NA	TRBD2	TGTGCCAGCAGCTTAGAAGCGGGAGGGCCTCGGACCCAGTACTTC	CASSLEAGGPRTQYF
TRBV27	TRBJ2-3	NA	TRBD2	TGTGCCAGCAGTGCCCATCCCGGACTAGCGGGGCGAGATACGCAGTATTTT	CASSAHPGLAGRDTQYF
TRBV29-1	TRBJ2-7	NA	TRBD1	TGCAGCGTTGCTTCGGACAGGGGGCATTTCGAGCAGTACTTC	CSVASDRGHFEQYF
TRBV5-1	TRBJ2-3	NA	NA	TGCGCCAGCAGCTCGGACGGGGTAGATACGCAGTATTTT	CASSSDGVDTQYF
TRBV10-1	TRBJ1-6	many	NA	TGCGCCAGCAGTGAGTCTTTACAGTATAATTCACCCCTCCACTTT	CASSESLQYNSPLHF
TRBV27	TRBJ2-2	few	NA	TGTGCCAGCAGTTTAATGAGGGGAGGGGAGCTGTTTTTT	CASSLMRGGELFF
TRBV7-8	TRBJ2-5	many	NA	TGTGCCAGCAGCTGGGGTGACGGTCAAGAGACCCAGTACTTC	CASSWGDGQETQYF
TRBV4-3	TRBJ2-7	NA	NA	TGCGCCAGCAGCCAAGCACTGATCTACGAGCAGTACTTC	CASSQALIYEQYF
TRBV4-3	TRBJ1-2	many	NA	TGCGCCAGCAGCCACGGGGGGCTTTTGGGCTACACCTTC	CASSHGGLLGYTF
TRBV5-1	TRBJ2-3	few	NA	TGCGCCAGCAGCAGAGGTAGTGCGGGCACAGATACGCAGTATTTT	CASSRGSAGTDTQYF
TRBV11-1	TRBJ2-1	few	TRBD2	TGTGCCAGCAGCGGCGGACTAGCGGAATACAATGAGCAGTTCTTC	CASSGGLAEYNEQFF
TRBV4-3	TRBJ1-4	NA	NA	TGCGCCAGCAGCCAAGTCGTAACCTTGGAAAAACTGTTTTTT	CASSQVVTLEKLFF
TRBV5-6	TRBJ1-1	NA	TRBD1	TGTGCCAGCAGCCGGGACAGGCTAGGTGAAGCTTTCTTT	CASSRDRLGEAFF
TRBV20-1	TRBJ2-7	many	NA	TGCAGTGCTAGCGAGGGTGGCTACGAGCAGTACTTC	CSASEGGYEQYF
TRBV6-5	TRBJ2-7	many	NA	TGTGCCAGCAGTTACTCGATAACAGGCCGGGACGAGCAGTACTTC	CASSYSITGRDEQYF
TRBV15	TRBJ2-5	few	TRBD1	TGTGCCACCAGCAGATTTGGGACAGGGGGAGAGACCCAGTACTTC	CATSRFGTGGETQYF
TRBV12-3/TRBV12-4	TRBJ1-1	NA	NA	TGTGCCAGCAGTTTATCCGGGGCCGTATGGGGGATGAACACTGAAGCTTTCTTT	CASSLSGAVWGMNTEAFF
TRBV6-2/TRBV6-3	TRBJ2-1	NA	NA	TGTGCCAGCAGTTATTCCCTGCAGGAGGGGCACAATGAGCAGTTCTTC	CASSYSLQEGHNEQFF
TRBV28	TRBJ1-4	NA	NA	TGTGCCAGCAGTCTATCCGGGGCTGAAAAACTGTTTTTT	CASSLSGAEKLFF
TRBV20-1	TRBJ1-2	few	NA	TGCAGTGCTAGAGAAACTAACTATGGCTACACCTTC	CSARETNYGYTF
TRBV12-3/TRBV12-4	TRBJ2-7	many	NA	TGTGCCAGCAGACCACAGGTACGCTCCTACGAGCAGTACTTC	CASRPQVRSYEQYF
TRBV12-3/TRBV12-4	TRBJ2-3	NA	NA	TGTGCCAGCAGCCGGGATCCCTTCACAGATACGCAGTATTTT	CASSRDPFTDTQYF
TRBV12-3/TRBV12-4	TRBJ2-4	few	TRBD2	TGTGCCAGCTCTAGGGGAGGGGTCGTAAACATTCAGTACTTC	CASSRGGVVNIQYF
TRBV20-1	TRBJ2-7	many	NA	TGCAGTGCTAGACAGGGGTTCTACGAGCAGTACTTC	CSARQGFYEQYF
TRBV20-1	TRBJ1-1	NA	NA	TGCAGTGCTAGTAGCGCGGGGGAAGCTTTCTTT	CSASSAGEAFF
TRBV2	TRBJ2-3	few	NA	TGTGCCAGCAGTGGAGGCCCCCTTGGTGGTACGCAGTATTTT	CASSGGPLGGTQYF
TRBV30	TRBJ1-2	few	NA	TGTGCCCTTTATGGCTACACCTTC	CALYGYTF
TRBV27	TRBJ2-7	NA	TRBD1	TGTGCCAGCGGCCGACAGGGACCCTACGAGCAGTACTTC	CASGRQGPYEQYF
TRBV9	TRBJ2-1	NA	NA	TGTGCCAGCAGCGTAGGACCCTTTTTAGGACAGCTAAATGAGCAGTTCTTC	CASSVGPFLGQLNEQFF
TRBV7-2	TRBJ2-1	few	TRBD2	TGTGCCAGCAGCACATTAGCGGGAGGGGTGTATGAGCAGTTCTTC	CASSTLAGGVYEQFF
TRBV5-1	TRBJ2-1	NA	NA	TGCGCCAGCAGCTTGCTAGCAAAGGAGCAGTTCTTC	CASSLLAKEQFF
TRBV29-1	TRBJ2-2	few	TRBD1	TGCAGCGTTGTTGGACAGGGGACCGGGGAGCTGTTTTTT	CSVVGQGTGELFF
TRBV20-1	TRBJ1-2	many	TRBD1	TGCAGTGCTAGAACAGGGGGCGTACGCTATGGCTACACCTTC	CSARTGGVRYGYTF
TRBV12-3/TRBV12-4	TRBJ2-3	NA	TRBD2	TGTGCCAGCAGTTTCGGGACTAACCCGACCCAGGTCACAGATACGCAGTATTTT	CASSFGTNPTQVTDTQYF
TRBV5-4	TRBJ2-7	NA	TRBD2	TGTGCCAGCAGCTTGGACGGACTAGCGGCAGGGGAGCAGTACTTC	CASSLDGLAAGEQYF
TRBV15	TRBJ2-3	few	NA	TGTGCCACCAGCGGAACCTCCGGACAGCGCTACACAGATACGCAGTATTTT	CATSGTSGQRYTDTQYF
TRBV12-3/TRBV12-4	TRBJ2-7	NA	NA	TGTGCCAGCAGTTTAACTAGCTTATCCTACGAGCAGTACTTC	CASSLTSLSYEQYF
TRBV29-1	TRBJ1-1	few	NA	TGCAGCGTTGACGCAGACACTGAAGCTTTCTTT	CSVDADTEAFF
TRBV18	TRBJ2-1	few	NA	TGTGCCAGCTCCCCAGCCGAGCGGCTAGCCTTCCATGAGCAGTTCTTC	CASSPAERLAFHEQFF
TRBV7-3	TRBJ2-5	few	TRBD2	TGTGCCAGCAGCGCGACTAGCGCGACCCAAGAGACCCAGTACTTC	CASSATSATQETQYF
TRBV7-8	TRBJ2-3	many	NA	TGTGCCAGCAGCCTAGCTCGGGACACAGATACGCAGTATTTT	CASSLARDTDTQYF
TRBV5-1	TRBJ1-6	few	NA	TGCGCCAGCAGCGACCGGGACCGACTTTATAATTCACCCCTCCACTTT	CASSDRDRLYNSPLHF
TRBV9	TRBJ2-3	many	NA	TGTGCCAGCAGCCCACCCGGGTGGGGAAGAACTAGCACAGATACGCAGTATTTT	CASSPPGWGRTSTDTQYF
TRBV4-2	TRBJ2-7	few	NA	TGTGCCAGCAGCCAAGATAGGCCCAGCTCCTACGAGCAGTACTTC	CASSQDRPSSYEQYF
TRBV10-3	TRBJ2-7	few	NA	TGTGCCATCAGTGAGGAAGGGAGCGAGCAGTACTTC	CAISEEGSEQYF
TRBV5-1	TRBJ2-2	few	TRBD1	TGCGCCAGCAGCCATGGGACAGGGGTGATTTTGGTCGGGGAGCTGTTTTTT	CASSHGTGVILVGELFF
TRBV11-2	TRBJ2-5	NA	NA	TGTGCCAGCAGCCCCGGAAGGGGCCAGCCCCAACCTGAAGAGACCCAGTACTTC	CASSPGRGQPQPEETQYF
TRBV5-1	TRBJ1-5	few	NA	TGCGCCAGCAGCGTAGGTGACGGGAATCAGCCCCAGCATTTT	CASSVGDGNQPQHF
TRBV5-4	TRBJ2-3	NA	NA	TGTGCCAGCAGTTTCACAGCTTACACAGATACGCAGTATTTT	CASSFTAYTDTQYF
TRBV20-1	TRBJ1-1	few	NA	TGCAGTGCTGCCTACAGGGCGAACACTGAAGCTTTCTTT	CSAAYRANTEAFF
TRBV4-3	TRBJ1-5	NA	NA	TGCGCCAGCAGCCAAGATCGGGTTTTGGGTCAGCCCCAGCATTTT	CASSQDRVLGQPQHF
TRBV5-1	TRBJ2-7	few	NA	TGCGCCAGCAGCTTGGGACAGGAGTTCTACGAGCAGTACTTC	CASSLGQEFYEQYF
TRBV4-3	TRBJ2-7	few	TRBD1	TGCGCCAGCAGCCAAGACCCCGGACAGGGGGGTTTGGAGCAGTACTTC	CASSQDPGQGGLEQYF
TRBV4-1	TRBJ2-5	few	TRBD1	TGCGCCAGCAGCCCGTTCGGACAGGGGTTTCAAGAGACCCAGTACTTC	CASSPFGQGFQETQYF